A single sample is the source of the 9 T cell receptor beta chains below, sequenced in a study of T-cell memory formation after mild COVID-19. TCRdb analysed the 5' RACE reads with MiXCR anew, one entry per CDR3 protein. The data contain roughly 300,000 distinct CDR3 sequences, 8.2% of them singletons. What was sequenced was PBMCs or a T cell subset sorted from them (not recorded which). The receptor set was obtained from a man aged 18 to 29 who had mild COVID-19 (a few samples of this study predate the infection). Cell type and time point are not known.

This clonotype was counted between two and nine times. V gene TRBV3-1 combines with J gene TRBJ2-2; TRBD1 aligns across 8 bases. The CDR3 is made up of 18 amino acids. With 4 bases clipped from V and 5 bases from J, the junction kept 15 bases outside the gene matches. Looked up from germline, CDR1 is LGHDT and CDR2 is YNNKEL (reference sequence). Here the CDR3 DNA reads TGTGCCAGCAGCCGTTTGGGACCCGGGACAGGAGGGACCGGGGAGCTGTTTTTT. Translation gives CASSRLGPGTGGTGELFF.

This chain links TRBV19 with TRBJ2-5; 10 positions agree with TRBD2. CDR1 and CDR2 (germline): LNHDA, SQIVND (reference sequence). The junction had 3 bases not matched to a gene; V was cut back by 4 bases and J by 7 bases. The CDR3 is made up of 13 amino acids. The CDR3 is CASSTRTSGTQYF. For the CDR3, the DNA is TGTGCCAGTAGTACCCGGACTAGCGGGACCCAGTACTTC.

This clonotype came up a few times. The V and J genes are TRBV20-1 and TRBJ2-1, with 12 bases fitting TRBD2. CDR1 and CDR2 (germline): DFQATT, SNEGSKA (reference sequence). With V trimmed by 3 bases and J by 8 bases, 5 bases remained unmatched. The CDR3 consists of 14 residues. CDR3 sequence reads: CSASSGLAGHEQFF. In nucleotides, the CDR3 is TGCAGTGCTAGCTCCGGACTAGCGGGGCATGAGCAGTTCTTC.

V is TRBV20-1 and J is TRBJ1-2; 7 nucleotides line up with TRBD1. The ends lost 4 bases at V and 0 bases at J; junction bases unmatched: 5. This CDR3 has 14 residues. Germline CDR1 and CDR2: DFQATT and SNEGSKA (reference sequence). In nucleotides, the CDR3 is TGCAGTGCTAATAGACAGGGACCTAACTATGGCTACACCTTC. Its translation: CSANRQGPNYGYTF.

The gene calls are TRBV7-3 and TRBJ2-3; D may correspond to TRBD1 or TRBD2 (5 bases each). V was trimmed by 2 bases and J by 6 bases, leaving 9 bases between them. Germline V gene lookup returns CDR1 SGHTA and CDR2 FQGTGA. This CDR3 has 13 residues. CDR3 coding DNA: TGTGCCAGCAGCTTAGGCAGGGAGGATACGCAGTATTTT. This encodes CASSLGREDTQYF.

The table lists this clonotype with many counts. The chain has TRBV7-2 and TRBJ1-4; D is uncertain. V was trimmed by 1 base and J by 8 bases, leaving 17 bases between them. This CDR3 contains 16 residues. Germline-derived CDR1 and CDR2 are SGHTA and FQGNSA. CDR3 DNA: TGTGCCAGCAGCTTAGGTCCGCTCGGGAGTGGGGAAAAACTGTTTTTT. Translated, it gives CASSLGPLGSGEKLFF.

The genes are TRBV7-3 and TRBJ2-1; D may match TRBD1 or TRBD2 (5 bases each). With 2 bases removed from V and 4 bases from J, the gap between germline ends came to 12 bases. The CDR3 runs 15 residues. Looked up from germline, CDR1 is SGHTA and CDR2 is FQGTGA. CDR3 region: CASSLLGPPYNEQFF. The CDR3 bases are TGTGCCAGCAGCTTATTGGGACCCCCATACAATGAGCAGTTCTTC.

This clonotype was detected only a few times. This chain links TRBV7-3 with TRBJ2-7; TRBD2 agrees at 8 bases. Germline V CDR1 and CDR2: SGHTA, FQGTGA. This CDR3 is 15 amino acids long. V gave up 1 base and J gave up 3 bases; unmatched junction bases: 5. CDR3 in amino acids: CASSLRRGADYEQYF. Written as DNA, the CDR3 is TGTGCCAGCAGCTTAAGGCGGGGGGCAGACTACGAGCAGTACTTC.

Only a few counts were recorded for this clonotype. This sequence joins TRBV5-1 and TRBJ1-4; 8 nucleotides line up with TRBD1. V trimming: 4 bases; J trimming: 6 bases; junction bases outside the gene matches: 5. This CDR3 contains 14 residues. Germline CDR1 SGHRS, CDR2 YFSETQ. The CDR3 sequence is CASSRQGRDEKLFF. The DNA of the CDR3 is TGCGCCAGCAGCCGACAGGGGAGAGATGAAAAACTGTTTTTT.